The clone carrying this T cell receptor beta chain was detected many times. Antigen specificity is unknown. A NOSPECS grade of at least 4, a Clinical Activity Score of at least 3 and duration under 3 months were recorded in ophthalmopathy patients. The entry originates in a study of T cells in Graves' hyperthyroidism and ophthalmopathy. Study-level information: The initial diagnosis was the point when peripheral blood was collected, ahead of any treatment.

Amplified regions were TCR beta CDR3 sequences from RNA transcripts. An initial round of RT-PCR targeting the TCR CDR3 relied on the HTBI primer set. TCRdb itself ran the multiplex PCR reads through MiXCR, one entry per CDR3 protein. The sample holds over 350,000 distinct CDR3 sequences; roughly 15% are singletons and the top ten take around 13%. Study results and caveats: Most thyroid clonotypes that were expanded above 0.001 also turned up in blood. Median prediction lead before ophthalmopathy onset was 5 to 7 months with the model.

The source material was blood. This sequence was found in a man aged 18 to 30 with Graves' ophthalmopathy.

The CDR3 region has the DNA TGTGCCAGCAGTTATAGTAAGGAAGCCTATGGCTACACCTTC. Amino acid sequence: CASSYSKEAYGYTF. The V gene is TRBV6-5, the J gene TRBJ1-2; D gene ambiguous. Per the germline V gene, CDR1 is MNHEY and CDR2 is SVGAGI. The V and J ends lost 3 bases and 4 bases respectively, with 12 bases between them. The CDR3 contains 14 residues.